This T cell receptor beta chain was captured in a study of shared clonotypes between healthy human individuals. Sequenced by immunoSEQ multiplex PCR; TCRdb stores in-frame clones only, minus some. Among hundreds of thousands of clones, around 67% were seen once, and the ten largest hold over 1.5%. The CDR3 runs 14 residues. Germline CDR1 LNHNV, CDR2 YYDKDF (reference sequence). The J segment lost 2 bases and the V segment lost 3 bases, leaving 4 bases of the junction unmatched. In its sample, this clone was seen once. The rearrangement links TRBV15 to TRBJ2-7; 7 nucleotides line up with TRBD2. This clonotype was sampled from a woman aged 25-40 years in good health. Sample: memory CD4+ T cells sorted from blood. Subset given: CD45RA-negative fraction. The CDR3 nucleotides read TGTGCCACCAGCAGGGCGGGGGAAACCTACGAGCAGTACTTC. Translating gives CATSRAGETYEQYF. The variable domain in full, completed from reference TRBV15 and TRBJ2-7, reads DAMVIQNPRYQVTQFGKPVTLSCSQTLNHNVMYWYQQKSSQAPKLLFHYYDKDFNNEADTPDNFQSRRPNTSFCFLDIRSPGLGDTAMYLCATSRAGETYEQYFGPGTRLTVT.